This is a list of T cell receptor beta chains from one sample in a study of regulatory T cells in long-lasting Graves disease. TCRdb ran MiXCR on the multiplex PCR reads and lists one entry per CDR3 protein. Here the sample spans 400,000 to 450,000 distinct CDR3 sequences, 15% being singletons. The sample was also linked to a second study, of T cells in Graves' hyperthyroidism and ophthalmopathy.

The material sequenced was peripheral blood mononuclear cells (PBMCs), taken at new diagnosis, from a patient treated with antithyroid drugs. These receptors were collected from a woman aged 30 to 39 with Graves disease. CDR3s include the opening cysteine and the closing phenylalanine or tryptophan. A D gene is named only where the DNA matches it firmly. Size values are once, few and many counts, or a class for expanded clones, and some rows have none.

J gene | D gene | V gene | clone size | CDR3 protein
TRBJ2-5 | NA | TRBV6-1 | NA | CASKVRAETQYF
TRBJ1-5 | TRBD1 | TRBV6-1 | NA | CASRRQGMSNQPQHF
TRBJ2-1 | TRBD2 | TRBV12-3/TRBV12-4 | many | CASSLRVAGTSGSRSSYNEQFF
TRBJ2-6 | NA | TRBV6-1 | many | CASSEDSSGANVLTF
TRBJ2-7 | TRBD2 | TRBV3-1 | many | CASSLQTSGNSYEQYF
TRBJ2-2 | TRBD2 | TRBV2 | many | CASTRPSGSANTGELFF
TRBJ2-3 | TRBD2 | TRBV20-1 | few | CSATRLAGAETDTQYF
TRBJ2-2 | TRBD2 | TRBV11-2 | few | CASSSPGFLAGGTGELFF
TRBJ2-7 | NA | TRBV5-5 | NA | CASSPRTARSYEQYF
TRBJ2-7 | TRBD2 | TRBV6-2/TRBV6-3 | NA | CASSYWPGLAATYEQYF
TRBJ2-1 | NA | TRBV5-4 | few | CASSLGQRVEQFF
TRBJ2-1 | NA | TRBV6-1 | many | CASTGPDSSYNEQFF
TRBJ2-2 | NA | TRBV2 | many | CASSEAYPGELFF